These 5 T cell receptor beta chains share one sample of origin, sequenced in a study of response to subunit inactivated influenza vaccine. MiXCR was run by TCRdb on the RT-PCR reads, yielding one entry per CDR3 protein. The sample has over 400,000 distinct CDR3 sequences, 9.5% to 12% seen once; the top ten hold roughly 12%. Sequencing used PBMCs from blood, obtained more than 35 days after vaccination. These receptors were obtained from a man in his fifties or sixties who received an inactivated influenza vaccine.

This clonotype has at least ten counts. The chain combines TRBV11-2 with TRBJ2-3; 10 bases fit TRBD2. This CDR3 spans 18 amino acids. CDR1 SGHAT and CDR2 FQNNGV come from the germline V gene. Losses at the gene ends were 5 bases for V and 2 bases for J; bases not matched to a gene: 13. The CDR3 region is CASSLLAPTSGNTDTQYF. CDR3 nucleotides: TGTGCCAGCAGCCTCCTAGCCCCTACTAGCGGGAACACAGATACGCAGTATTTT.

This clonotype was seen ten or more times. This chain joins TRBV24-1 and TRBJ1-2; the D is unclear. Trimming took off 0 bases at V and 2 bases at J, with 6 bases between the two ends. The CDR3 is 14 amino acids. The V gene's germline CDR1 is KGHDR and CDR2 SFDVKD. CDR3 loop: CATSDLRANYGYTF. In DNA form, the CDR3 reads TGTGCCACCAGTGATTTGCGGGCCAACTATGGCTACACCTTC.

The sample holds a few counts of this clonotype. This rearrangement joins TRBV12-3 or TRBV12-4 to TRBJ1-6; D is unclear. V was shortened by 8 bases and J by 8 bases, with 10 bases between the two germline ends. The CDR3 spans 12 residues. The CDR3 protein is CASGNRDSPLHF. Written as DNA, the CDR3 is TGTGCCAGCGGTAATAGGGATTCACCCCTCCACTTT.

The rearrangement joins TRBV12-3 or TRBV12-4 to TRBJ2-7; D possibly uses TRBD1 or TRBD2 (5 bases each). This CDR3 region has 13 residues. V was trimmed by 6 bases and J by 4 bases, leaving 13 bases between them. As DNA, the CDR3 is TGTGCCAGCAGATCCGGGACGAGGTACGAGCAGTACTTC. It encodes CASRSGTRYEQYF.

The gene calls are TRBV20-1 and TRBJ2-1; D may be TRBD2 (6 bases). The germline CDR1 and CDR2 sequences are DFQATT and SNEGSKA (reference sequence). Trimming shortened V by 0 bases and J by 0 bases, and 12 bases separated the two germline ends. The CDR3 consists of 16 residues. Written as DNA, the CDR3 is TGCAGTGCTAGAGATTGGGAGGAGTTCTCCTACAATGAGCAGTTCTTC. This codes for CSARDWEEFSYNEQFF.